These 24 T cell receptor beta chains came from one sample sequenced in a study of long-term antiretroviral therapy in people with HIV. The authors ran the immunoSEQ assay, v3.0, at survey level. The assay was immunoSEQ multiplex PCR, and TCRdb's table has in-frame clones only and misses some. Of about 37,000 clones in the sample, roughly four fifths were seen once. The sequencing here drew on unsorted PBMCs, taken 1 year after starting antiretroviral therapy. Receptors were obtained from a man aged 18 to 30 with HIV.

The chain employs TRBV6-5 and TRBJ1-3; D remains unclear. V was pared by 0 bases and J by 2 bases, with 2 bases between. The length of the CDR3 is 13 residues. Germline loops: CDR1 MNHEY, CDR2 SVGAGI. The CDR3 sequence: CASSYSTGNTIYF. The CDR3 DNA reads as TGTGCCAGCAGTTACTCGACTGGAAACACCATATATTTT.

This clone has more than one count but fewer than ten. The V gene is TRBV7-2, the J gene TRBJ2-7, with D hard to call. The CDR3 contains 12 residues. Germline CDR1 is SGHTA and CDR2 is FQGNSA. Between the trimmed V and J ends, which lost 1 base and 10 bases, there was a span of 11 bases. The CDR3 loop reads CASSLVKESQYF. The CDR3 DNA sequence: TGTGCCAGCAGCTTAGTCAAGGAGAGTCAGTACTTC. Full variable domain (rest looked up from reference TRBV7-2 and TRBJ2-7): GAGVSQSPSNKVTEKGKDVELRCDPISGHTALYWYRQSLGQGLEFLIYFQGNSAPDKSGLPSDRFSAERTGGSVSTLTIQRTQQEDSAVYLCASSLVKESQYFGPGTRLTVT.

The chain recombines TRBV5-1 with TRBJ2-7; D possibly corresponds to TRBD1 (5 bases). The CDR3 sequence is 12 residues long. The V end was cut by 4 bases, the J end by 3 bases, with 8 bases between. Germline CDR1 reads SGHRS; CDR2 reads YFSETQ. The CDR3 DNA is TGCGCCAGCAGCGCCAGGGACTACGAGCAGTACTTC. This encodes CASSARDYEQYF.

This chain joins TRBV11-2 and TRBJ1-5, with TRBD1 as a possible D gene (5 bases). The germline V gene has CDR1 SGHAT and CDR2 FQNNGV. This CDR3 region has 15 residues. Trimming pared 0 bases from V and 3 bases from J, leaving 9 bases between. CDR3: CASSLDPGYNQPQHF. The DNA of the CDR3 is TGTGCCAGCAGCTTAGATCCAGGGTACAATCAGCCCCAGCATTTT.

The chain joins TRBV10-3 to TRBJ1-1, with D perhaps matching TRBD1 (5 bases). Per the germline V gene, CDR1 is ENHRY and CDR2 is SYGVKD. This CDR3 region has 11 residues. The V end lost 2 bases, the J end lost 10 bases, and 8 bases lay between the germline ends. CDR3 protein: CAISEAGIAFF. Written as DNA, the CDR3 is TGTGCCATCAGTGAGGCAGGGATAGCTTTCTTT.

This clone was seen a handful of times. The chain couples TRBV7-9 to TRBJ1-5; the D is unclear. The CDR3 consists of 15 residues. Looked up from germline, CDR1 is SEHNR and CDR2 is FQNEAQ (reference sequence). Trimming removed 5 bases from V and 1 base from J, with 12 bases in between. DNA of the CDR3: TGTGCCAGCAGCCTCAACGAGGGAAGCAATCAGCCCCAGCATTTT. Its translation is CASSLNEGSNQPQHF.

The chain has TRBV6-5 and TRBJ1-2; 8 positions agree with TRBD1. Per germline, CDR1 MNHEY and CDR2 SVGAGI. The V gene end was trimmed by 2 bases and the J gene end by 10 bases; junction bases not matched to a gene: 9. This CDR3 spans 14 amino acids. DNA of the CDR3: TGTGCCAGCAGTTACCGGGACAGGCCAGGAATCTACACCTTC. Its protein is CASSYRDRPGIYTF.

This rearrangement joins TRBV5-1 to TRBJ1-2, with a possible D match to TRBD1 (6 bases). Germline V gives CDR1 SGHRS, CDR2 YFSETQ. This CDR3 is 16 amino acids long. Trimming removed 2 bases from V and 0 bases from J, with 14 bases in between. CDR3 protein: CASSFLEGGANYGYTF. CDR3 DNA: TGCGCCAGCAGCTTTCTAGAAGGGGGTGCTAACTATGGCTACACCTTC.

V is TRBV2 and J is TRBJ1-5, with D possibly matching TRBD1 (6 bases). Germline V lookup: CDR1 SNHLY, CDR2 FYNNEI. The CDR3 runs to 16 residues. V lost 1 base, J lost 2 bases, and 12 bases lay in between. CDR3 in DNA: TGTGCCAGCAGTGAAGGCACAGGGTCGGGCAATCAGCCCCAGCATTTT. Its translation: CASSEGTGSGNQPQHF.

The rearrangement uses TRBV10-2 and TRBJ2-1; tentatively, D is TRBD1 (6 bases). The CDR3 covers 15 residues. Deletions cut 5 bases from V and 4 bases from J, with 15 bases between. Looked up from germline, CDR1 is WSHSY and CDR2 is SAAADI. The CDR3 DNA follows: TGCGCCAGCAGTCAAACAGGGTCTACTTACAATGAGCAGTTCTTC. Protein: CASSQTGSTYNEQFF.

The rearrangement links TRBV27 to TRBJ1-2; 7 bases are a match to TRBD1. The CDR3 is 17 amino acids. V shed 3 bases and J 1 base; nucleotides not matched to a gene: 11. CDR1 and CDR2 (germline): MNHEY, SMNVEV (reference sequence). The CDR3 nucleotides are TGTGCCAGCAGTTTCGCCCGCCGGGACAGCCATAACTATGGCTACACCTTC. It encodes CASSFARRDSHNYGYTF.

V is TRBV5-1 and J is TRBJ1-3; D gene ambiguous. The CDR3 has 18 amino acids. Trimming cost V 0 bases and J 2 bases, with 18 bases left between them. Germline V lookup: CDR1 SGHRS, CDR2 YFSETQ. The CDR3 coding sequence is TGCGCCAGCAGCTTGGGGCTCAAAACTACCTCCCCTGGAAACACCATATATTTT. This gives the protein CASSLGLKTTSPGNTIYF.

CDR3 in amino acids: CASSAEDSGANNEQFF. CDR3 bases: TGTGCCAGCAGCGCAGAGGATAGCGGGGCCAACAATGAGCAGTTCTTC. This sequence joins TRBV9 and TRBJ2-1; 8 bases match TRBD2. CDR1 is SGDLS, CDR2 YYNGEE, per germline. The CDR3 length is 16 residues. With 3 bases clipped from V and 5 bases from J, the junction kept 10 bases outside the gene matches.

J is TRBJ1-1 and V is TRBV6-5; weak D call: TRBD1 (5 bases). Germline CDR1 MNHEY, CDR2 SVGAGI. This CDR3 comprises 12 residues. V dropped 8 bases and J dropped 7 bases, with 14 bases sitting between them. DNA of the CDR3: TGTGCCAGCCGGATAGGGGTGGGTGAAGCTTTCTTT. Protein: CASRIGVGEAFF.

The V and J genes are TRBV11-2 and TRBJ2-7; 9 bases match TRBD1. The CDR3 has 15 residues. Germline CDR1 SGHAT, CDR2 FQNNGV. With 3 bases clipped from V and 2 bases from J, the junction kept 5 bases outside the gene matches. The CDR3 DNA reads TGTGCCAGCAGCTTCCCAGGACAGGGGACCTACGAGCAGTACTTC. Translating it yields CASSFPGQGTYEQYF.

The gene calls are TRBV12-5 and TRBJ1-1; D remains ambiguous. Germline V gene data show CDR1 as LGHNT and CDR2 as FRNRAP. The V end lost 4 bases, the J end lost 0 bases, and 6 bases lay between the germline ends. The CDR3 loop spans 13 amino acids. The CDR3 nucleotides are TGTGCTAGTGGTTCTGCGCTGAACACTGAAGCTTTCTTT. Encoded protein: CASGSALNTEAFF.

This rearrangement joins TRBV5-1 to TRBJ2-7; the D gene is possibly TRBD1 (5 bases). Germline assignment: CDR1 SGHRS and CDR2 YFSETQ. The CDR3 has 12 residues. The V and J ends lost 2 bases and 6 bases respectively, with 9 bases between them. CDR3 loop: CASSFTGSEQYF. The CDR3 coding sequence is TGCGCCAGCAGCTTTACAGGATCCGAGCAGTACTTC.

The rearrangement uses TRBV27 and TRBJ2-7, with D hard to call. CDR1 MNHEY and CDR2 SMNVEV come from the germline V gene (reference sequence). The CDR3 is made up of 11 amino acids. With 8 bases removed from V and 4 bases from J, the gap between germline ends came to 9 bases. CDR3 nucleotide sequence: TGTGCCAGCGGACCGCGGTACGAGCAGTACTTC. This codes for CASGPRYEQYF.

This chain connects TRBV4-3 to TRBJ2-7; no reliable D call. With 10 bases removed from V and 7 bases from J, the gap between germline ends came to 11 bases. Germline V CDR1 and CDR2: LGHNA, YSLEER. CDR3 size: 10 residues. CDR3 coding DNA: TGCGCCACCTCTACTTGGGAGCAGTACTTC. Residues: CATSTWEQYF.

The J gene is TRBJ1-2, the V gene TRBV27; D is unresolved. Germline V gene data show CDR1 as MNHEY and CDR2 as SMNVEV (reference sequence). V lost 10 bases to trimming and J lost 4 bases, with 13 bases between them. This CDR3 has 12 residues. The CDR3 reads CATLTPSYGYTF. CDR3 nucleotides: TGTGCCACCCTGACTCCATCCTATGGCTACACCTTC.

This clone was observed a few times. The CDR3 DNA reads TGTGCCAGCTCACCACCTCCGGGACACCTTAACTATGGCTACACCTTC. Protein: CASSPPPGHLNYGYTF. The genes are TRBV18 and TRBJ1-2; perhaps TRBD1 as D (6 bases). The CDR3 has 16 residues. Deletions cut 0 bases from V and 1 base from J, with 12 bases between. The V gene's germline CDR1 is KGHSH and CDR2 LQKENI.

There are a few counts of this clone. V gene TRBV4-1 combines with J gene TRBJ1-1; 7 bases are a match to TRBD1. V trimming: 3 bases; J trimming: 6 bases; junction bases outside the gene matches: 4. Germline loops: CDR1 MGHRA, CDR2 YSYEKL. The length of the CDR3 is 13 residues. The CDR3 protein is CASSHVDRAEAFF. In DNA, the CDR3 is TGCGCCAGCAGCCATGTAGACAGGGCTGAAGCTTTCTTT.

V gene TRBV9 combines with J gene TRBJ2-3, with 9 bases identical to TRBD2. The CDR3 spans 15 residues. Germline V lookup: CDR1 SGDLS, CDR2 YYNGEE. V lost 3 bases and J lost 0; bases outside the gene matches: 2. The CDR3 DNA follows: TGTGCCAGCAGCGGGGGGACTAGCAGCACAGATACGCAGTATTTT. Translated: CASSGGTSSTDTQYF.

The rearrangement uses TRBV5-4 and TRBJ2-1; TRBD1 might be the D (5 bases). V shed 0 bases and J shed 7 bases, with 14 bases lying between them. The CDR3 loop spans 15 amino acids. Germline CDR1 reads SGHNT; CDR2 reads YYREEE (reference sequence). In DNA, the CDR3 is TGTGCCAGCAGCTTGGTTTCCCAGGGTCGGAATGAGCAGTTCTTC. Protein: CASSLVSQGRNEQFF.